A few counts support the clone carrying this T cell receptor (beta chain). This entry belongs to a study of early T cells in non-severe SARS-CoV-2 infection. Germline V gene data show CDR1 as MDHEN and CDR2 as SYDVKM. V shed 6 bases, J shed 4 bases, and the junction held 4 bases outside the gene matches. The length of the CDR3 is 13 residues. TCRdb re-derived calls from the 5' RACE reads in MiXCR, one entry per CDR3 protein. The table includes approximately 50,000 distinct CDR3 sequences, 7.5% to 10% detected once. This receptor was identified in an adult who was a healthcare worker with PCR-confirmed SARS-CoV-2 infection or an uninfected control (not recorded which). The rearrangement links TRBV28 to TRBJ1-2; 8 bases map to TRBD1. Material for sequencing was whole blood. The CDR3: CASSPDRVYGYTF. The CDR3 DNA reads TGTGCCAGCAGCCCGGACAGGGTCTATGGCTACACCTTC.